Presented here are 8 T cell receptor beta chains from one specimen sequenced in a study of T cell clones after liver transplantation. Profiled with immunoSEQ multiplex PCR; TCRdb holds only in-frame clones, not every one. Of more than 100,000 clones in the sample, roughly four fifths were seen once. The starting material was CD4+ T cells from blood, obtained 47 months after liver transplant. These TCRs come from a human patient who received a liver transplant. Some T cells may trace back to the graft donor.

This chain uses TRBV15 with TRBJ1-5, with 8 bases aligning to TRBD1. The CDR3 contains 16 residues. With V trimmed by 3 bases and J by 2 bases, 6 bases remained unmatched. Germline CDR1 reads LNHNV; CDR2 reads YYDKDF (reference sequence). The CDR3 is CATSRSGGAGNQPQHF. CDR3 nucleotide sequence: TGTGCCACCAGCAGGTCAGGGGGCGCGGGCAATCAGCCCCAGCATTTT.

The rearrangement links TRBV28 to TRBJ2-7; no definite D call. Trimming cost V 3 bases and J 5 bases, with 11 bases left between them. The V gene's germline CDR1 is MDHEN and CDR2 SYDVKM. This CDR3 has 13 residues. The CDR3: CASSFVRIHEQYF. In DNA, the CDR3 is TGTGCCAGCAGTTTTGTGCGAATCCACGAGCAGTACTTC.

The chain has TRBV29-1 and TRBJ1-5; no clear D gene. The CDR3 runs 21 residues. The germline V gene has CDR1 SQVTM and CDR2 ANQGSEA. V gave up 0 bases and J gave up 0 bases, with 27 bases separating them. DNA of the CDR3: TGCAGCGTTGAAGATCTTTCTGTGGTCAGGTTCTCCTCCTATAGCAATCAGCCCCAGCATTTT. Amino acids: CSVEDLSVVRFSSYSNQPQHF.

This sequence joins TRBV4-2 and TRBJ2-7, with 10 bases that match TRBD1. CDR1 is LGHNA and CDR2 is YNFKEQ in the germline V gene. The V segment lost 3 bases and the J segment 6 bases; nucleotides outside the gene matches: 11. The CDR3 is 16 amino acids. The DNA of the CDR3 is TGTGCCAGCAGCCAGCTTTCCGGGACAGGGGAGGGCGAGCAGTACTTC. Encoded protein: CASSQLSGTGEGEQYF.

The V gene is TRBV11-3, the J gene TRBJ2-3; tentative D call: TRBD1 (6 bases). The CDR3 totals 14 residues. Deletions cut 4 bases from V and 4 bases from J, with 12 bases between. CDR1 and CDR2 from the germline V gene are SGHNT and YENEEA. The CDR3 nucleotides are TGTGCCAGCAGCTCACAGGGTTTGGCAGATACGCAGTATTTT. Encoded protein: CASSSQGLADTQYF.

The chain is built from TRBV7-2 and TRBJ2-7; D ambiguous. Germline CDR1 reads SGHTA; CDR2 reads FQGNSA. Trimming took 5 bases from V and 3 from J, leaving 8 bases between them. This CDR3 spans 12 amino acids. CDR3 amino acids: CASSPRYYEQYF. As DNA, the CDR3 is TGTGCCAGCAGCCCCCGATACTACGAGCAGTACTTC.

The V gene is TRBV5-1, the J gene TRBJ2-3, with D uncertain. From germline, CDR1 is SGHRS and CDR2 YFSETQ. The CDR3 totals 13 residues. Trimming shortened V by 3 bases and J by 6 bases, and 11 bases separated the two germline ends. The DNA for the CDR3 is TGCGCCAGCAGCTGGTTAGAGACGGATACGCAGTATTTT. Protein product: CASSWLETDTQYF.

The CDR3 bases are TGTGCCAGCAACACAGGGAGTATTGGTTTAAGGCCCCAGCATTTT. Residues: CASNTGSIGLRPQHF. V is TRBV28 and J is TRBJ1-5, with D maybe TRBD1 (6 bases). Germline V lookup: CDR1 MDHEN, CDR2 SYDVKM. The CDR3 is 15 residues long. Trimming cost V 7 bases and J 9 bases, with 22 bases left between them.